This is a list of T cell receptor beta chains from one sample in a study of early T cells in non-severe SARS-CoV-2 infection. TCRdb re-analysed the 5' RACE reads in MiXCR, keeping a single row per CDR3 protein. The table lists tens of thousands of distinct CDR3 sequences, under 30% of them singletons. This specimen consisted of whole blood, obtained at baseline. The source is an adult who was a healthcare worker with PCR-confirmed SARS-CoV-2 infection or an uninfected control (not recorded which). CDR3s include the opening cysteine and the closing phenylalanine or tryptophan. D genes are given only for firm matches. Where a row states a size, it is once, few, many or the class of an expanded clone; other rows omit it.

>TRBD2|TRBJ2-7|TRBV20-1|few
TGCAGTGCCCGCGGGACTAGTATCCACGAGCAGTACTTC
CSARGTSIHEQYF
>-|TRBJ1-6|TRBV25-1|-
TGTGCCAGCGCCCCATCGGGATCACCCCTCCACTTT
CASAPSGSPLHF
>TRBD2|TRBJ2-5|TRBV7-6|few
TGTGCCAGCAGCTCACTGACAAGCGGGGGGGCCGGAGAGACCCAGTACTTC
CASSSLTSGGAGETQYF
>TRBD2|TRBJ2-3|TRBV7-2|few
TGTGCCAGCAGCCAACTAGCGGGGAGGGGTACGCAGTATTTT
CASSQLAGRGTQYF
>TRBD2|TRBJ2-1|TRBV7-9|-
TGTGCCAGCAGCCTAATCCATTTCGGAATATCTAAGCGGGGGAGCTCCTACAATGAGCAGTTCTTC
CASSLIHFGISKRGSSYNEQFF
>-|TRBJ1-4|TRBV2|-
TGTGCCAGCAGGATCGGAGGGGTTGTCGAAAAACTGTTTTTT
CASRIGGVVEKLFF
>TRBD2|TRBJ2-3|TRBV11-2|-
TGTGCCAGCAGCTTAGGCGTCGGCGGGGGGGCCAAAGATACGCAGTATTTT
CASSLGVGGGAKDTQYF
>-|TRBJ1-5|TRBV3-1|-
TGTGCCAGCAGCCAAGGGGGATTTCAGCCCCAGCATTTT
CASSQGGFQPQHF
>-|TRBJ2-1|TRBV29-1|few
TGCAGCGTTCCCAGAGGTCAGGGGCTCGATGAGCAGTTCTTC
CSVPRGQGLDEQFF
>-|TRBJ1-4|TRBV10-3|-
TGTGCCATCAGGGAAGATACAGGGAAACTGTTTTTT
CAIREDTGKLFF
>-|TRBJ1-1|TRBV9|few
TGTGCCAGCAGCGTCCTCAGATCTATGAACACTGAAGCTTTCTTT
CASSVLRSMNTEAFF
>TRBD1|TRBJ2-7|TRBV3-1|-
TGTGCCAGCAGCCAGGGGGACAGGTACGAGCAGTACTTC
CASSQGDRYEQYF
>-|TRBJ2-3|TRBV29-1|once
TGCAGCGTTGAAGGGGGCAGGGTCCCAGATACGCAGTATTTT
CSVEGGRVPDTQYF
>-|TRBJ2-1|TRBV11-2|-
TGTGCCAGCAGCTTAGATCGAATAGGTAGCGCGGCAATTAGCTCCTACAATGAGCAGTTCTTC
CASSLDRIGSAAISSYNEQFF
>TRBD2|TRBJ2-7|TRBV5-1|-
TGCGCCAGCAGCTTGCCCCGGGACTATGTCAACGAGCAGTACTTC
CASSLPRDYVNEQYF
>-|TRBJ1-3|TRBV7-9|few
TGTGCCAGCACCCTCGCGGCACATGGAAACACCATATATTTT
CASTLAAHGNTIYF
>-|TRBJ2-5|TRBV4-2|-
TGTGCCAGCAGCCAAGAGGTAGCGGACCCAGAGACCCAGTACTTC
CASSQEVADPETQYF
>-|TRBJ1-1|TRBV13|-
TGTGCCAGCAGCTTCCAGGGGACCACTGAAGCTTTCTTT
CASSFQGTTEAFF
>-|TRBJ2-3|TRBV5-1|few
TGCGCCAGCAGCTTGCCTGCGACAGATACGCAGTATTTT
CASSLPATDTQYF
>TRBD2|TRBJ2-1|TRBV12-3/TRBV12-4|many
TGTGCCAGCAGATTAGCGGGGGGAAGGAATGAGCAGTTCTTC
CASRLAGGRNEQFF
>TRBD1|TRBJ1-2|TRBV6-5|-
TGTGCCAGCAGCAGGGGGCTTGGCTACACCTTC
CASSRGLGYTF
>TRBD1|TRBJ2-1|TRBV2|-
TGTGCCAGCAGTTCGGGACAGAGAAACAATGAGCAGTTCTTC
CASSSGQRNNEQFF
>TRBD2|TRBJ2-7|TRBV7-9|few
TGTGCCAGCAGCACTAGCGGGGGGACCGGATTAGTCGAGCAGTACTTC
CASSTSGGTGLVEQYF
>-|TRBJ1-6|TRBV18|few
TGTGCCAGCTCACGTTCTGAGCCTAATAATTCACCCCTCCACTTT
CASSRSEPNNSPLHF
>TRBD2|TRBJ2-7|TRBV12-3/TRBV12-4|few
TGTGCCAGCAGTTTTCCCGAGCGGGGGACCTACGAGCAGTACTTC
CASSFPERGTYEQYF
>TRBD1|TRBJ1-2|TRBV12-3/TRBV12-4|few
TGTGCCAGCAGTTTAGACAGGGGGCAAAGTGGCTACACCTTC
CASSLDRGQSGYTF
>TRBD1|TRBJ2-7|TRBV29-1|-
TGCAGCGGCAAGACAGGGAACCACGAGCAGTACTTC
CSGKTGNHEQYF
>TRBD1|TRBJ1-1|TRBV6-6|-
TGTGCCAGCAGCATCCCGACAGGGTCCCTGGGGGACACTGAAGCTTTCTTT
CASSIPTGSLGDTEAFF
>-|TRBJ2-3|TRBV9|-
TGTGCCAGCAGCGTAGCAGGCACAGATACGCAGTATTTT
CASSVAGTDTQYF
>-|TRBJ2-3|TRBV2|-
TGTGCCAGCAGTGAAACCCTGGGGGATACGCAGTATTTT
CASSETLGDTQYF
>-|TRBJ2-5|TRBV5-4|-
TGTGCCAGCAGCTCCCCGTCGGACCTCCGGTCGGAGACCCAGTACTTC
CASSSPSDLRSETQYF
>TRBD1|TRBJ2-7|TRBV7-9|many
TGTGCCAGCAGCTTAGCCGGGACAGCCTACGAGCAGTACTTC
CASSLAGTAYEQYF
>-|TRBJ1-5|TRBV20-1|few
TGCAGTGCTAGAGCAGGGTCTGATAGCAATCAGCCCCAGCATTTT
CSARAGSDSNQPQHF
>-|TRBJ2-1|TRBV5-1|few
TGCGCCAGCAGCTCGGCGCCTGGGAATGAGCAGTTCTTC
CASSSAPGNEQFF
>-|TRBJ2-4|TRBV25-1|-
TGTGCCAGCAGTGACGGGTCCATAGGGCGAAACATTCAGTACTTC
CASSDGSIGRNIQYF
>-|TRBJ2-1|TRBV20-1|many
TGCAGTGCCGCGGCAGTGGACAATGAGCAGTTCTTC
CSAAAVDNEQFF
>-|TRBJ2-6|TRBV5-1|-
TGCGCCAGCAGCGGACTTAAAAGCTCTGGGGCCAACGTCCTGACTTTC
CASSGLKSSGANVLTF
>TRBD1|TRBJ1-1|TRBV29-1|-
TGCAGCGTCCAGGGGGGCGAGACTGAAGCTTTCTTT
CSVQGGETEAFF
>-|TRBJ2-3|TRBV5-1|-
TGCGCCAGCAGCTTGGCCGGGGATACGCAGTATTTT
CASSLAGDTQYF
>-|TRBJ2-7|TRBV2|few
TGTGCCAGCAGATCCCTCCATGACGGAGGATACGAGCAGTACTTC
CASRSLHDGGYEQYF
>TRBD1|TRBJ1-1|TRBV9|-
TGTGCCAGCAGGGGGACAGAGAAAGGCACTGAAGCTTTCTTT
CASRGTEKGTEAFF
>-|TRBJ2-5|TRBV7-9|-
TGTGCCAGCAGTCCCGGGAACCACAAAGAGACCCAGTACTTC
CASSPGNHKETQYF
>-|TRBJ2-5|TRBV3-1|-
TGTGCCAGCAGCCAAGAACTAGGACCCCCGACCCAGTACTTC
CASSQELGPPTQYF
>TRBD1|TRBJ2-3|TRBV10-3|many
TGTGCCATCAGTGAGTTGAGACAGAGACAGGGGGGCACAGATACGCAGTATTTT
CAISELRQRQGGTDTQYF
>-|TRBJ2-2|TRBV6-6|-
TGTGCCAGCAGTCCCGACCCCCGCGGGGCCAGGTCCGGGGAGCTGTTTTTT
CASSPDPRGARSGELFF
>TRBD1|TRBJ1-2|TRBV7-9|few
TGTGCCAGCAGCCCCCTAGGACAGGGGGCGGGTGGCTACACCTTC
CASSPLGQGAGGYTF
>-|TRBJ2-2|TRBV5-1|-
TGCGCCAGCGGCGAACAGGACACCGGGGAGCTGTTTTTT
CASGEQDTGELFF
>TRBD2|TRBJ2-1|TRBV5-1|few
TGCGCCAGCAGCTTGGGGAGCGGGGAGTACAATGAGCAGTTCTTC
CASSLGSGEYNEQFF
>TRBD1|TRBJ2-2|TRBV6-1|few
TGTGCCAGCACCCGGGGACAGGGGGCTAACACCGGGGAGCTGTTTTTT
CASTRGQGANTGELFF
>-|TRBJ2-7|TRBV19|-
TGTGCCAGTAGTATAGAGGGCAGTTCCTACGAGCAGTACTTC
CASSIEGSSYEQYF
>TRBD1|TRBJ2-7|TRBV20-1|-
TGCAGTGCTAGATGGACAGGGGGGACCCAGGAGCAGTACTTC
CSARWTGGTQEQYF
>-|TRBJ1-2|TRBV18|-
TGTGCCAGCTCACCACCAACCGCTAACTATGGCTACACCTTC
CASSPPTANYGYTF
>-|TRBJ2-7|TRBV6-6|-
TGTGCCAGCAGCCTACTTCATGGTGGAGGCGAGCAGTACTTC
CASSLLHGGGEQYF
>TRBD1|TRBJ1-4|TRBV20-1|-
TGCAGTGCTAGAGGACGCTGGACAGGGGGCCGGACTAATGAAAAACTGTTTTTT
CSARGRWTGGRTNEKLFF
>-|TRBJ1-4|TRBV3-1|-
TGTGCCAGCAGCTTCGAGACAGGAAAACTGTTTTTT
CASSFETGKLFF
>TRBD2|TRBJ2-3|TRBV5-4|few
TGTGCCAGCAGCTTAGGCGGCTCTAGCGGGGTAGATACGCAGTATTTT
CASSLGGSSGVDTQYF
>TRBD1|TRBJ2-7|TRBV19|few
TGTGCCAGCCAGCCCGGACAGGGGATGCAAGAGCAGTACTTC
CASQPGQGMQEQYF
>-|TRBJ2-5|TRBV27|-
TGTGCCAGCAGTACCACGGGGGAAGAGACCCAGTACTTC
CASSTTGEETQYF
>-|TRBJ2-7|TRBV5-6|-
TGTGCCAGCAGCTCGGGACTGACCTCCTACGAGCAGTACTTC
CASSSGLTSYEQYF